The T cell receptor beta chain described here comes from a study of molecular identifiers for immune sequencing clone quantification. Bulk TCR libraries were made with methods that had been previously described and with listed TCR primers. A single record per CDR3 protein comes from TCRdb applying MiXCR to the PCR reads. The table has fewer than 350,000 distinct CDR3 sequences, about 21% seen once. Naive CD8 T cells were picked out by sorting for CD8+CD4-CCR7+CD45RA+. CDR1 SEHNR and CDR2 FQNEAQ come from the germline V gene (reference sequence). V lost 3 bases to trimming and J lost 5 bases; unmatched junction nucleotides: 11. The CDR3 contains 18 residues.

This receptor was identified in a human donor in good health. Some libraries in this study had Jurkat cell RNA spiked in. Material for sequencing was naive CD8+ T cells from blood, with Jurkat cell RNA spiked in. Subset of the sample: FACS-sorted CD8+CD4-CCR7+CD45RA+ naive T cells. The chain is built from TRBV7-9 and TRBJ1-6; 9 nucleotides match TRBD1. The CDR3 bases are TGTGCCAGCAGCTTCCGGGACAGGGTTTCCCCAGATAATTCACCCCTCCACTTT. Its protein product is CASSFRDRVSPDNSPLHF.